This T cell receptor (beta chain) was retrieved from a study of T cell responses to AZD1222 COVID-19 vaccine. In this sample, this clone turned up once. The V end lost 8 bases, the J end lost 0 bases, and 11 bases lay between the germline ends. CDR3 length: 15 residues. In germline, CDR1 is MNHEY, CDR2 SMNVEV (reference sequence). TCRdb's copy holds only in-frame clones and misses some; the assay was immunoSEQ multiplex PCR. The data contain about 64,000 clones, around nine tenths of them singletons. The chain links TRBV27 to TRBJ1-6; D possibly corresponds to TRBD1 (6 bases). This clonotype was obtained from an adult who received the MenACWY meningococcal vaccine as a control. The source material was peripheral blood, sampled 28 days after the second dose of the MenACWY control vaccine. This CDR3 reads CASRQESSYNSPLHF. CDR3 nucleotide sequence: TGTGCCAGCCGACAGGAGAGCTCCTATAATTCACCCCTCCACTTT.